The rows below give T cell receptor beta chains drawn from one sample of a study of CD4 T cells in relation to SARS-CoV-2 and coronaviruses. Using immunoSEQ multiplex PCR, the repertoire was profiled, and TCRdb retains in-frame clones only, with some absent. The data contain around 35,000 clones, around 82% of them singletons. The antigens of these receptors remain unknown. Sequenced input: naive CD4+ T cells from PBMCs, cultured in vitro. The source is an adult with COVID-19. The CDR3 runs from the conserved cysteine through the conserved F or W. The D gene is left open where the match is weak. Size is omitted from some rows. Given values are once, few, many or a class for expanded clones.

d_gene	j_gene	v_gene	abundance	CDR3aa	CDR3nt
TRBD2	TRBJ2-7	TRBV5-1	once	CASSLRSSGGAYEQYF	TGCGCCAGCAGCTTGAGGTCTAGCGGTGGGGCCTACGAGCAGTACTTC
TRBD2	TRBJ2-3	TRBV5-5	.	CASSLTSDGTDTQYF	TGTGCCAGCAGCCTTACTAGCGATGGCACAGATACGCAGTATTTT
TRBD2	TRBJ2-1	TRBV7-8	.	CASSYSGRAYNEQFF	TGTGCCAGCAGCTATAGCGGGAGAGCCTACAATGAGCAGTTCTTC
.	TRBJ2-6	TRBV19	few	CASSLITGLGANVLTF	TGTGCCAGTAGCCTCATTACAGGGCTTGGGGCCAACGTCCTGACTTTC
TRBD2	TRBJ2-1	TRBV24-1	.	CATSSSGRGHNEQFF	TGTGCCACCTCCTCTAGCGGGAGGGGACACAATGAGCAGTTCTTC
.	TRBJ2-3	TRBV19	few	CASSMGEGTDTQYF	TGTGCCAGTAGTATGGGGGAGGGCACAGATACGCAGTATTTT
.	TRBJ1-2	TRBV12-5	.	CASGFYGLNYGYTF	TGTGCTAGTGGTTTTTACGGACTTAACTATGGCTACACCTTC
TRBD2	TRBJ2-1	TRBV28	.	CASSLGGRGNEQFF	TGTGCCAGCAGTTTAGGAGGGAGGGGTAATGAGCAGTTCTTC
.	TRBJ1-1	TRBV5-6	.	CASSLVSTENTEAFF	TGTGCCAGCAGCTTGGTAAGCACAGAAAACACTGAAGCTTTCTTT
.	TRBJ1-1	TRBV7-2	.	CASSHAGGRVGLNTEAFF	TGTGCCAGCAGTCATGCTGGGGGCCGCGTCGGACTGAACACTGAAGCTTTCTTT
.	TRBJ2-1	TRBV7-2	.	CASASGSYNEQFF	TGTGCCAGCGCAAGTGGGTCCTACAATGAGCAGTTCTTC
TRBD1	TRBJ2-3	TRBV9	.	CASSARQGTDTQYF	TGTGCCAGCAGCGCGAGACAGGGAACAGATACGCAGTATTTT
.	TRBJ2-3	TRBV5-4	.	CASSSIQSTRTQYF	TGTGCCAGCAGCTCCATACAATCGACTCGTACGCAGTATTTT
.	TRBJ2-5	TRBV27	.	CASSPGGETQYF	TGTGCCAGCAGCCCGGGTGGGGAGACCCAGTACTTC
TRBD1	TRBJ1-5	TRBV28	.	CASSPRGRGQGNQPQHF	TGTGCCAGCAGCCCTCGGGGCAGGGGGCAAGGCAATCAGCCCCAGCATTTT
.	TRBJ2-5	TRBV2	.	CASFRHTSQETQYF	TGTGCCAGCTTCCGGCACACCTCCCAAGAGACCCAGTACTTC
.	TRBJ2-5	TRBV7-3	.	CASSQKAGQQETQYF	TGTGCCAGCAGCCAGAAGGCAGGGCAGCAAGAGACCCAGTACTTC
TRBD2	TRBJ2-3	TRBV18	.	CASSSRLAGGTDTQYF	TGTGCCAGCTCATCGCGACTAGCGGGAGGTACAGATACGCAGTATTTT
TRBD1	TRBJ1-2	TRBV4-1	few	CASSQVEIGTVEYGYTF	TGCGCCAGCAGCCAAGTTGAAATAGGGACAGTGGAGTATGGCTACACCTTC
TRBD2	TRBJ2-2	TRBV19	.	CASSTKTSGRTNTGELFF	TGTGCCAGTAGTACTAAGACTAGCGGGAGAACGAACACCGGGGAGCTGTTTTTT
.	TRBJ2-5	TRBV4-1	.	CASSAQTSFETQYF	TGCGCCAGCAGCGCACAGACTAGTTTTGAGACCCAGTACTTC
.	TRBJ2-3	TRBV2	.	CASSIIMDTQYF	TGTGCCAGCAGTATTATTATGGATACGCAGTATTTT
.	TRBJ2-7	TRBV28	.	CASSFILVGPDEQYF	TGTGCCAGCAGTTTTATTTTGGTAGGGCCGGACGAGCAGTACTTC
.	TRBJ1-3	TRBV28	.	CASLPPGLGNTIYF	TGTGCCAGCCTCCCGCCAGGGTTGGGAAACACCATATATTTT
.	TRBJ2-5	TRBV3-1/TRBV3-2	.	CASSPPGAGDVTQYF	TGTGCCAGCAGCCCCCCAGGGGCGGGAGATGTGACCCAGTACTTC
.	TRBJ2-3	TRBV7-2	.	CASSLSGRAYTDTQYF	TGTGCCAGCAGCTTGTCGGGAAGGGCCTACACAGATACGCAGTATTTT
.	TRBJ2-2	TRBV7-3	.	CASSLGLTTFSPNTGELFF	TGTGCCAGCAGCTTGGGACTTACGACATTTAGTCCTAACACCGGGGAGCTGTTTTTT
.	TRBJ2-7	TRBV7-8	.	CASSANTGIYEQYF	TGTGCCAGCAGCGCAAACACAGGTATCTACGAGCAGTACTTC
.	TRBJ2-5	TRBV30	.	CAWSTGQETQYF	TGTGCCTGGAGCACCGGTCAAGAGACCCAGTACTTC
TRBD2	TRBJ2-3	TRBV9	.	CASSTGLAPSTDTQYF	TGTGCCAGCAGCACCGGACTAGCGCCCAGCACAGATACGCAGTATTTT
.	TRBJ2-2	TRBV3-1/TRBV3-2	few	CASSHEDNTGELFF	TGTGCCAGCAGCCACGAGGACAACACCGGGGAGCTGTTTTTT
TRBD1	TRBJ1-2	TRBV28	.	CASSLGGTDYGYTF	TGTGCCAGCAGTTTGGGAGGGACAGACTATGGCTACACCTTC
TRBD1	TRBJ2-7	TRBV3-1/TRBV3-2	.	CASSPQGETYEQYF	TGTGCCAGCAGCCCACAGGGGGAAACCTACGAGCAGTACTTC
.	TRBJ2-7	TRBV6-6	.	CASSTTGTGYRVEQYF	TGTGCCAGCAGCACGACCGGGACTGGATATCGGGTCGAGCAGTACTTC
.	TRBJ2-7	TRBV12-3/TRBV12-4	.	CASSPNPYEQYF	TGTGCCAGCAGCCCGAACCCCTACGAGCAGTACTTC
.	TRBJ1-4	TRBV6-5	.	CASSAEWELFF	TGTGCCAGCAGCGCCGAGTGGGAACTGTTTTTT
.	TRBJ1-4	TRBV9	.	CASSPRPLYATNEKLFF	TGTGCCAGCAGCCCCAGGCCCTTATATGCAACTAATGAAAAACTGTTTTTT
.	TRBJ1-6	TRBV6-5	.	CASSQRDDSPLHF	TGTGCCAGCAGCCAGAGGGACGATTCACCCCTCCACTTT
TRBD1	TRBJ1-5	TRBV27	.	CASSSRQGNSNQPQHF	TGTGCCAGCAGTTCTCGACAGGGGAATAGCAATCAGCCCCAGCATTTT
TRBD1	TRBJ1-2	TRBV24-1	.	CATSDSRDSGSYTF	TGTGCCACCAGTGATTCCCGGGACAGCGGTAGCTACACCTTC
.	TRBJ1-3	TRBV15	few	CATSRVGRRNTIYF	TGTGCCACCAGCAGAGTCGGCCGAAGAAACACCATATATTTT
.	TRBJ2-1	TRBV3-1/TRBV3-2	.	CASSQALVNEQFF	TGTGCCAGCAGCCAAGCCCTAGTCAATGAGCAGTTCTTC
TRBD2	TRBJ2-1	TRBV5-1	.	CASSFSGSSYNEQFF	TGCGCCAGCAGCTTTAGCGGGAGCTCCTACAATGAGCAGTTCTTC
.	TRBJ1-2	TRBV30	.	CAWSVSRGGFDGYTF	TGTGCCTGGAGTGTCTCTCGGGGGGGCTTCGACGGCTACACCTTC